Detailed here is one T cell receptor beta chain. Produced via immunoSEQ multiplex PCR; TCRdb's table is partial and in-frame only. The profile shows roughly 300,000 clones, more than 70% of them singletons. Trimming cost V 5 bases and J 1 base, with 5 bases left between them. This CDR3 spans 12 amino acids. Germline V gene sequence: CDR1 SNHLY, CDR2 FYNNEI. The data are from a study of blood T cell repertoires in COVID-19. Overall study: In each case, the material was cDNA or gDNA derived from T cells, B-cell-depleted T cells, or PBMCs.

This clonotype originated in a woman aged 45-60 years with acute or convalescent COVID-19. The specimen was peripheral blood. The chain combines TRBV2 with TRBJ1-1, with no clear D. CDR3 sequence reads: CASSLQNTEAFF. For the CDR3, the DNA is TGTGCCAGCAGTTTACAGAACACTGAAGCTTTCTTT.